These 13 T cell receptor beta chains were all obtained from the same sample, sequenced in a study of shared clonotypes between healthy human individuals. Data came from immunoSEQ multiplex PCR; TCRdb stores just in-frame clones and leaves some out. The profile shows around 720,000 clones, roughly 73% of them singletons. The sample comprised memory CD4+ T cells sorted from blood. The subset: CD45RA-negative fraction. The receptors were sampled from a woman aged 30 to 39 in good health.

DNA for the CDR3: TGTGCCAGCAGCCAAGACAGGGGGACAAACATTCAGTACTTC. This encodes CASSQDRGTNIQYF. The V and J genes are TRBV4-2 and TRBJ2-4; 7 nucleotides agree with TRBD1. The CDR3 length is 14 residues. CDR1 is LGHNA, CDR2 YNFKEQ, per germline. J lost 6 bases, V lost 0 bases, and 2 bases had no gene match.

This chain's CDR3 is CASRTGDDQPQHF. The CDR3 DNA follows: TGCGCCAGCAGGACAGGGGATGATCAGCCCCAGCATTTT. The chain couples TRBV5-1 to TRBJ1-5; 8 bases are shared with TRBD1. This CDR3 comprises 13 residues. Per germline, CDR1 SGHRS and CDR2 YFSETQ. J lost 5 bases, V lost 5 bases, and 3 bases had no gene match.

CDR3: CASSPPGQGAHEQYF. In nucleotides, the CDR3 is TGTGCCAGCTCACCACCGGGACAGGGGGCTCACGAGCAGTACTTC. The chain links TRBV18 to TRBJ2-7; 12 bases match TRBD1. Germline V gives CDR1 KGHSH, CDR2 LQKENI. Trimming removed 0 bases from V and 5 bases from J; junction bases left unmatched: 2. The CDR3 totals 15 residues.

This rearrangement joins TRBV7-9 to TRBJ2-1; D unclear. V was pared by 5 bases and J by 5 bases, with 10 bases between. CDR1 is SEHNR and CDR2 is FQNEAQ in the germline V gene (reference sequence). The length of the CDR3 is 13 residues. The CDR3 here is CASSRNRNNEQFF. Written as DNA, the CDR3 is TGTGCCAGCAGCCGAAATAGAAACAATGAGCAGTTCTTC.

This chain uses TRBV27 with TRBJ1-1, with D unclear. CDR1 MNHEY and CDR2 SMNVEV come from the germline V gene (reference sequence). This CDR3 spans 13 amino acids. V was trimmed by 3 bases and J by 5 bases, leaving 10 bases between them. The CDR3 DNA is TGTGCCAGCAGTTTGCGGTGGGGAACTGAAGCTTTCTTT. It translates to CASSLRWGTEAFF.

CDR3 sequence: CAISPRAARRSAQYF. CDR3 DNA sequence: TGTGCCATCTCCCCTAGGGCGGCGCGGAGGTCGGCCCAGTACTTC. J is TRBJ2-5 and V is TRBV2; D is perhaps TRBD2 (5 bases). Trimming left V 10 bases short and J 9 bases short, with 27 bases between. CDR1 and CDR2 (germline): SNHLY, FYNNEI. The CDR3 runs 15 residues.

This rearrangement joins TRBV6-1 to TRBJ1-1; D possibly corresponds to TRBD1 (5 bases). Germline V gene data show CDR1 as MNHNS and CDR2 as SASEGT. Trimming cost V 4 bases and J 4 bases, with 10 bases left between them. The CDR3 is 13 residues long. CDR3 DNA sequence: TGTGCCAGCAGTGGGGGGTGGTCCACTGAAGCTTTCTTT. Protein product: CASSGGWSTEAFF.

The chain couples TRBV7-9 to TRBJ2-1, with a possible D match to TRBD2 (5 bases). CDR3 length equals 15 residues. From germline, CDR1 is SEHNR and CDR2 FQNEAQ (reference sequence). V lost 0 bases and J 3 bases, leaving 9 bases between the germline ends. The CDR3 region is CASSLASAGYNEQFF. In nucleotides, the CDR3 is TGTGCCAGCAGCTTAGCGTCGGCGGGCTACAATGAGCAGTTCTTC.

The chain links TRBV4-1 to TRBJ2-5; 9 bases line up with TRBD1. The trim removed 1 base at V and 9 bases at J, leaving 15 bases unmatched. CDR3 length: 17 residues. The germline gives CDR1 MGHRA, CDR2 YSYEKL. The CDR3 loop is CASSQVTGTGKGRAQYF. CDR3 DNA: TGCGCCAGCAGCCAAGTGACCGGGACAGGGAAAGGAAGGGCCCAGTACTTC.

There are a few counts of this clone. The gene calls are TRBV2 and TRBJ1-5; 7 nucleotides agree with TRBD1. This CDR3 comprises 16 residues. Germline CDR1 SNHLY, CDR2 FYNNEI. V lost 4 bases, J lost 0 bases, and 6 bases stayed unmatched. The CDR3 region is CASSVGTANSNQPQHF. CDR3 sequence (DNA): TGTGCCAGCAGTGTAGGGACAGCCAATAGCAATCAGCCCCAGCATTTT.

The CDR3 nucleotides read TGTGCCAGCGGAGACGGGACGGGGCACAATCAGCCCCAGCATTTT. Amino acids: CASGDGTGHNQPQHF. The gene calls are TRBV2 and TRBJ1-5, with D maybe TRBD1 (5 bases). Germline V gene lookup returns CDR1 SNHLY and CDR2 FYNNEI. The CDR3 is 15 amino acids. V was cut by 8 bases and J by 3 bases, with 17 bases left in between.

V usage is TRBV7-9 and J usage is TRBJ2-7, with 15 bases aligning to TRBD2. Per germline, CDR1 SEHNR and CDR2 FQNEAQ (reference sequence). Trimming removed 6 bases from V and 4 bases from J; junction bases left unmatched: 4. The CDR3 consists of 15 residues. CDR3 amino acids: CASSFGLAGGYEQYF. The CDR3 nucleotides read TGTGCCAGCAGTTTTGGACTAGCGGGAGGGTACGAGCAGTACTTC.

In this sample, this clone turned up a few times. This chain joins TRBV6-6 and TRBJ2-7, with no clear D. The CDR3 has 14 amino acids. Trimming pared 5 bases from V and 2 bases from J, leaving 13 bases between. Germline V lookup: CDR1 MNHNY, CDR2 SVGAGI (reference sequence). The CDR3 bases are TGTGCCAGCAGTCACAGTAGTCCCCCCTACGAGCAGTACTTC. Amino acids: CASSHSSPPYEQYF.